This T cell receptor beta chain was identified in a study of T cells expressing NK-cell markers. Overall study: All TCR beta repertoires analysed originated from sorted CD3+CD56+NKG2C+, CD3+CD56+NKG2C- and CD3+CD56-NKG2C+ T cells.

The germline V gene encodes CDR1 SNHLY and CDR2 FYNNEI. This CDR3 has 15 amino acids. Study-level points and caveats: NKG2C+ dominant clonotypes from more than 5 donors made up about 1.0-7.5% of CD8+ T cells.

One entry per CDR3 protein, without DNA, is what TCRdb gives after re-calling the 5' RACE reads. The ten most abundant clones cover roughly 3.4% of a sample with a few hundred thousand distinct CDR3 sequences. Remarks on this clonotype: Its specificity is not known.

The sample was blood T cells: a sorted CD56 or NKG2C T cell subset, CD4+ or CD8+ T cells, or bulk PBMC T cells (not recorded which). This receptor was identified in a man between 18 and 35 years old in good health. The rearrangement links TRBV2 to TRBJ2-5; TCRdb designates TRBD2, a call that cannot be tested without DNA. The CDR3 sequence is CASSDGLPPQETQYF.